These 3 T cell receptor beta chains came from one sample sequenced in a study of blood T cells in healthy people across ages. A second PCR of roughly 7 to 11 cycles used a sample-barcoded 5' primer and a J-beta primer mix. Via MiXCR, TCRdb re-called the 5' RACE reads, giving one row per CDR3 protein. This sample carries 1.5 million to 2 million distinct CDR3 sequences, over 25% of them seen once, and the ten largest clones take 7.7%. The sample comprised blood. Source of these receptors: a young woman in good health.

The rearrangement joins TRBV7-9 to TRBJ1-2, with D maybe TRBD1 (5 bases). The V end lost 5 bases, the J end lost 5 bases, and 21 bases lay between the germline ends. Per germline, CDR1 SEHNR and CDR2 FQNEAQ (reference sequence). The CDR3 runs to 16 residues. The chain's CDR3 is CASSHRQQGGEYGYTF. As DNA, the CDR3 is TGTGCCAGCAGCCACAGGCAGCAAGGCGGGGAGTATGGCTACACCTTC.

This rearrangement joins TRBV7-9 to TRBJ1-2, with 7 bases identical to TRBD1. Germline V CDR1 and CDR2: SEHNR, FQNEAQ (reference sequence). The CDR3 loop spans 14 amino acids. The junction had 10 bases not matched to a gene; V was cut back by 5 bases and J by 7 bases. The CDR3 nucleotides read TGTGCCAGCAGCCCGGGAACAGGGGAAGCTGGCTACACCTTC. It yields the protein CASSPGTGEAGYTF. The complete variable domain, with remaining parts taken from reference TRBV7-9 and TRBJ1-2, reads DTGVSQNPRHKITKRGQNVTFRCDPISEHNRLYWYRQTLGQGPEFLTYFQNEAQLEKSRLLSDRFSAERPKGSFSTLEIQRTEQGDSAMYLCASSPGTGEAGYTFGSGTRLTVV.

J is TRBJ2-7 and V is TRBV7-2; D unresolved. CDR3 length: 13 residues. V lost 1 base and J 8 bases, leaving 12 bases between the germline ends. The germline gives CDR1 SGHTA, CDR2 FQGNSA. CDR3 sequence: CASSLDAPQKQYF. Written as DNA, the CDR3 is TGTGCCAGCAGCTTAGATGCTCCTCAGAAGCAGTACTTC.